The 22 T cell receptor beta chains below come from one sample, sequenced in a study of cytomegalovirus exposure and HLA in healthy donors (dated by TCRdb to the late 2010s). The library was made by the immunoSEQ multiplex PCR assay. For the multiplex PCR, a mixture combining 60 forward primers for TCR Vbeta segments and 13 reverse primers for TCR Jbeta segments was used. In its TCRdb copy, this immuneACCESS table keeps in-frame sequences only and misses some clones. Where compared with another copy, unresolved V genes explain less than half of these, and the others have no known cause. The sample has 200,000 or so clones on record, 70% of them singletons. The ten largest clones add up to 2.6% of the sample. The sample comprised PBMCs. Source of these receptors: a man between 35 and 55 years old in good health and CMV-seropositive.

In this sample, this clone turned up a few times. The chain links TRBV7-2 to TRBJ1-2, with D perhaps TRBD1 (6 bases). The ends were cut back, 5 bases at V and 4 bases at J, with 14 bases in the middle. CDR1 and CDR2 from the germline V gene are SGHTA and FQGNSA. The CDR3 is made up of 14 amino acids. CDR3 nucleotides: TGTGCCAGCAGCCCACAGGGATCTGGCTATGGCTACACCTTC. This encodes CASSPQGSGYGYTF.

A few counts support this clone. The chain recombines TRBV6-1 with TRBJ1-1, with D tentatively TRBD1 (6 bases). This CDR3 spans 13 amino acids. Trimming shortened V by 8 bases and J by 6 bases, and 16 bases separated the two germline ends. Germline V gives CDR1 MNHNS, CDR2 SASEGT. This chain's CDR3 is CASFTGGRAEAFF. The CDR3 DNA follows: TGTGCCAGCTTTACGGGGGGCCGGGCTGAAGCTTTCTTT.

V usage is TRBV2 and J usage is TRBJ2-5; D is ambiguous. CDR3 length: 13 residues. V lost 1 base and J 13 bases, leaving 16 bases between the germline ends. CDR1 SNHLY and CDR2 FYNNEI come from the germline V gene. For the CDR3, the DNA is TGTGCCAGCAGTGAAGAGGATTATCATAGGAGGTACTTC. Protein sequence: CASSEEDYHRRYF.

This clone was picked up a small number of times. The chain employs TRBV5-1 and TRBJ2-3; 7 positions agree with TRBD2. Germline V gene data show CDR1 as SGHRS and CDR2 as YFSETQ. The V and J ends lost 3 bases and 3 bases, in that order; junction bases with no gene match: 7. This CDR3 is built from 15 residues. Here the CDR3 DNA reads TGCGCCAGCAGCTCCACTAGCGTACGGACAGATACGCAGTATTTT. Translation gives CASSSTSVRTDTQYF.

The CDR3 sequence: CASSLDGRGEQYF. CDR3 coding DNA: TGCGCCAGCAGCTTGGACGGTAGGGGCGAGCAGTACTTC. This sequence joins TRBV5-1 and TRBJ2-7, with a weak D call TRBD1 (5 bases). Germline CDR1 is SGHRS and CDR2 is YFSETQ. V gave up 0 bases and J gave up 6 bases, with 10 bases separating them. The CDR3 extends over 13 amino acids.

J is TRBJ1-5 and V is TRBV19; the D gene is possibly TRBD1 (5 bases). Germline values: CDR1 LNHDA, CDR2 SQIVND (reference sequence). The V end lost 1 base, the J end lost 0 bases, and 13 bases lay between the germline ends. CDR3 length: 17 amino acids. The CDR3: CASSIGRQTHSNQPQHF. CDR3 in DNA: TGTGCCAGTAGTATAGGTAGACAGACTCATAGCAATCAGCCCCAGCATTTT.

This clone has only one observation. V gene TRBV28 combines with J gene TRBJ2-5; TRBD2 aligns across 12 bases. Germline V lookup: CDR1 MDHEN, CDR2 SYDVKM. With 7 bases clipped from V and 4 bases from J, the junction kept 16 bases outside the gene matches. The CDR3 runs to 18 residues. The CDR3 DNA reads TGTGCCAGCAAGGGTCTTGGGAGGACTAGCGGGGTTCGAGAGACCCAGTACTTC. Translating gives CASKGLGRTSGVRETQYF.

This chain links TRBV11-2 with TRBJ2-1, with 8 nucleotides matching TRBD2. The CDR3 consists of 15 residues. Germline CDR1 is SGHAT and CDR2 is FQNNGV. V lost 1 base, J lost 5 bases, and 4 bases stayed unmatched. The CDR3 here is CASSLGGTRNNEQFF. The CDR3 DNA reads TGTGCCAGCAGCTTAGGAGGGACTAGGAACAATGAGCAGTTCTTC.

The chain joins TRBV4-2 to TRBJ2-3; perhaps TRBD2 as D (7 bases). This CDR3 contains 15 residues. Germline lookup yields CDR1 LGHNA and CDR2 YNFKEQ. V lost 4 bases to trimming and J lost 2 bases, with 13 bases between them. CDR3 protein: CASSRGGPNTDTQYF. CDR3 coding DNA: TGTGCCAGCAGCCGGGGGGGGCCGAACACAGATACGCAGTATTTT.

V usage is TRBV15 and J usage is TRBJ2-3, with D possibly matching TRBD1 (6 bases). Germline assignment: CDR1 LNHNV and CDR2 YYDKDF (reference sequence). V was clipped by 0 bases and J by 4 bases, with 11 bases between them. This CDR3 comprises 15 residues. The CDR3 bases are TGTGCCACCAGCAGAGAACCCAGGGGCGCAGATACGCAGTATTTT. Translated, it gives CATSREPRGADTQYF.

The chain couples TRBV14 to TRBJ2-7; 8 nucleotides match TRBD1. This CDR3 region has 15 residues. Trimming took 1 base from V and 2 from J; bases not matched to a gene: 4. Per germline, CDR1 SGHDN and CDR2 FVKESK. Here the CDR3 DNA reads TGTGCCAGCAGCCAAGTCCCGACAGGGGCCTACGAGCAGTACTTC. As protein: CASSQVPTGAYEQYF.

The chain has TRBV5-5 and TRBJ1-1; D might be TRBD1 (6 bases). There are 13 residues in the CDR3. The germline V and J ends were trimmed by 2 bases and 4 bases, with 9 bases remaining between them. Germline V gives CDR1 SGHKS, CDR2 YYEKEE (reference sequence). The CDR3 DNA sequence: TGTGCCAGCAGCTTACAGGGCGGCACTGAAGCTTTCTTT. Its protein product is CASSLQGGTEAFF.

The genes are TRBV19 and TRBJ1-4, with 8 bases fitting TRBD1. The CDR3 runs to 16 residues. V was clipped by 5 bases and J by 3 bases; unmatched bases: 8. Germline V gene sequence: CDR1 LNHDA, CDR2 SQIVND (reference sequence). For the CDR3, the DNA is TGTGCCAGTAGTTACACAGGGGGTCCTGCTAATGAAAAACTGTTTTTT. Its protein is CASSYTGGPANEKLFF. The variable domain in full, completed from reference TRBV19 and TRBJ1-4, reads DGGITQSPKYLFRKEGQNVTLSCEQNLNHDAMYWYRQDPGQGLRLIYYSQIVNDFQKGDIAEGYSVSREKKESFPLTVTSAQKNPTAFYLCASSYTGGPANEKLFFGSGTQLSVL.

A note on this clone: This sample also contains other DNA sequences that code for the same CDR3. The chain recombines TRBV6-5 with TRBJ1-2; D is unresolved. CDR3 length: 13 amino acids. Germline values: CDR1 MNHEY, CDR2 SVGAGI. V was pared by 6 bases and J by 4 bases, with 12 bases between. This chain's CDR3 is CASSLQGSYGYTF. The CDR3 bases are TGTGCCAGCAGCCTCCAAGGGAGCTATGGCTACACCTTC.

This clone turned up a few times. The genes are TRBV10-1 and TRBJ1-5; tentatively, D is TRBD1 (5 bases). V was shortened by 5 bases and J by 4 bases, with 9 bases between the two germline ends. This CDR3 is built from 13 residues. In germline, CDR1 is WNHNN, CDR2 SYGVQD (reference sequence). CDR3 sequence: CASSRQKNQPQHF. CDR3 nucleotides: TGCGCCAGCAGTCGACAGAAGAATCAGCCCCAGCATTTT.

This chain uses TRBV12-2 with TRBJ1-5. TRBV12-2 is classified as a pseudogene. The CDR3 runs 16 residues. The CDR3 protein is CASRLGERGCDQPQHF. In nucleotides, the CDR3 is TGTGCAAGTCGCTTAGGTGAACGAGGGTGCGATCAGCCCCAGCATTTT.

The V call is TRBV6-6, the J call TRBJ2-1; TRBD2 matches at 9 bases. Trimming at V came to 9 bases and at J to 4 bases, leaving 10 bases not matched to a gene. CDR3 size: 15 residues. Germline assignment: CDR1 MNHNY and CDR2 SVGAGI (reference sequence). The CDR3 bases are TGTGCCAGTGGCGCCCGCGGGGGGGGGTACAATGAGCAGTTCTTC. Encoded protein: CASGARGGGYNEQFF.

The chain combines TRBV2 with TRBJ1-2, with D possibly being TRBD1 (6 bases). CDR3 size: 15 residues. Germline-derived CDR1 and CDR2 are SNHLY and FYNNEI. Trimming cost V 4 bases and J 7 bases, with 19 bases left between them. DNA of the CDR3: TGTGCCAGCAGTGTAGACCTACAGGGATCTGGTGGCTACACCTTC. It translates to CASSVDLQGSGGYTF.

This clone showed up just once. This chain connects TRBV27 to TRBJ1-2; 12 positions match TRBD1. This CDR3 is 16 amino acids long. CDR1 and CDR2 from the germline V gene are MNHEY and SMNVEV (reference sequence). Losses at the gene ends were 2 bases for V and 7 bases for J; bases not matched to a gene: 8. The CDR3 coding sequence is TGTGCCAGCAGTTTAACATGGGACAGGGGGCGCGGTGGCTACACCTTC. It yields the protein CASSLTWDRGRGGYTF.

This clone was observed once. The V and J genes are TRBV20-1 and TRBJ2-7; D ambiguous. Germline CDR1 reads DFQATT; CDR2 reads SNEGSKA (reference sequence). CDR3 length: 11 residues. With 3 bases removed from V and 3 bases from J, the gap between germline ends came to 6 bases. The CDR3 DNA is TGCAGTGCTAGTCAGGACTACGAGCAGTACTTC. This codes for CSASQDYEQYF.

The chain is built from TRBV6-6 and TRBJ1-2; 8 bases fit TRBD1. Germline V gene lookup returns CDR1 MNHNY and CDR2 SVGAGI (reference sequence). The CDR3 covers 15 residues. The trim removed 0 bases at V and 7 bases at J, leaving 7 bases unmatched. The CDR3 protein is CASSYSRTGNRGYTF. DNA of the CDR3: TGTGCCAGCAGTTACTCTCGGACAGGGAATCGTGGCTACACCTTC.

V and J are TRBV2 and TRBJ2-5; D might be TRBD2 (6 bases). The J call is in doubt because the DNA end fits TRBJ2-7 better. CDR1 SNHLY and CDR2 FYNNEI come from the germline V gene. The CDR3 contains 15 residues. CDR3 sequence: CASSPQGLAASEQYF. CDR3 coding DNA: TGTGCCAGCAGTCCCCAGGGACTCGCGGCTTCCGAGCAGTACTTC.